These 21 T cell receptor beta chains originate from one sample sequenced in a study of cytomegalovirus exposure and HLA in healthy donors. The PCR ran on 60 Vbeta and 13 Jbeta primers. Libraries were prepared by immunoSEQ multiplex PCR; TCRdb keeps only in-frame clonotypes and omits some of them. The table lists about 98,000 clones, approximately 80% of them singletons. What was sequenced was PBMCs. Every receptor here comes from a male donor in good health and CMV-seropositive.

The gene calls are TRBV11-3 and TRBJ2-1, with 8 bases identical to TRBD2. Germline V lookup: CDR1 SGHNT, CDR2 YENEEA. This CDR3 has 15 amino acids. Trimming cost V 1 base and J 1 base; bases outside gene matches: 0. The CDR3 bases are TGTGCCAGCAGCTTAGCGGGAGGGTCCTACAATGAGCAGTTCTTC. Translated: CASSLAGGSYNEQFF.

This clone was picked up one time. This chain connects TRBV11-2 to TRBJ2-7, with a weak D call TRBD2 (6 bases). In germline, CDR1 is SGHAT, CDR2 FQNNGV. V gave up 2 bases and J gave up 7 bases, with 12 bases separating them. The CDR3 is made up of 13 amino acids. The CDR3 sequence is CASSLTREWEQYF. DNA for the CDR3: TGTGCCAGCAGCTTAACGCGGGAATGGGAGCAGTACTTC.

This chain links TRBV6-6 with TRBJ2-5, with 7 bases identical to TRBD1. The CDR3 extends over 15 amino acids. Germline V gives CDR1 MNHNY, CDR2 SVGAGI (reference sequence). Trimming cost V 6 bases and J 4 bases; bases outside gene matches: 11. The CDR3 reads CASSLTRGNGETQYF. The CDR3 DNA sequence: TGTGCCAGCAGCTTGACCAGGGGGAATGGAGAGACCCAGTACTTC.

This chain links TRBV19 with TRBJ2-2, with TRBD1 matching over 8 bases. With 8 bases clipped from V and 1 base from J, the junction kept 9 bases outside the gene matches. The CDR3 is 16 residues long. CDR1 is LNHDA, CDR2 SQIVND, per germline (reference sequence). CDR3 amino acids: CASETDRGLNTGELFF. CDR3 bases: TGTGCCAGTGAGACCGACAGGGGCCTGAACACCGGGGAGCTGTTTTTT.

The CDR3 sequence: CASSYGGTSGFTDTQYF. CDR3 DNA: TGTGCCAGCAGCTACGGGGGGACTAGCGGGTTCACAGATACGCAGTATTTT. J is TRBJ2-3 and V is TRBV7-2; TRBD2 aligns across 12 bases. The CDR3 extends over 17 amino acids. Trimming cost V 4 bases and J 2 bases; bases outside gene matches: 7. Germline V gene sequence: CDR1 SGHTA, CDR2 FQGNSA.

V usage is TRBV7-3 and J usage is TRBJ2-7, with TRBD2 matching over 11 bases. Looked up from germline, CDR1 is SGHTA and CDR2 is FQGTGA. Losses at the gene ends were 4 bases for V and 5 bases for J; bases not matched to a gene: 4. There are 14 residues in the CDR3. The CDR3 DNA is TGTGCCAGCAGCTCGGTAGCGGGAGGGGACGAGCAGTACTTC. This sequence encodes CASSSVAGGDEQYF.

V and J are TRBV7-8 and TRBJ2-7; TRBD2 aligns across 7 bases. This CDR3 is built from 16 residues. J was trimmed by 2 bases and V by 3 bases; bases with no gene match: 10. The germline V gene has CDR1 SGHVS and CDR2 FQNEAQ. Here the CDR3 reads CASSLGGKVQTYEQYF. DNA of the CDR3: TGTGCCAGCAGCTTGGGGGGGAAGGTTCAAACCTACGAGCAGTACTTC.

V and J are TRBV28 and TRBJ2-3; possible D gene TRBD2, 6 bases. The V end lost 10 bases, the J end lost 1 base, and 15 bases lay between the germline ends. Germline V lookup: CDR1 MDHEN, CDR2 SYDVKM. The CDR3 contains 14 residues. CDR3 amino acids: CATARDFGTDTQYF. CDR3 nucleotide sequence: TGTGCCACCGCCCGGGACTTTGGCACAGATACGCAGTATTTT.

This chain links TRBV5-1 with TRBJ1-6, with D uncertain. This CDR3 region has 17 residues. Trimming took off 0 bases at V and 10 bases at J, with 20 bases between the two ends. Germline-derived CDR1 and CDR2 are SGHRS and YFSETQ. CDR3 region: CASSLVNSQTKGSPLHF. In DNA form, the CDR3 reads TGCGCCAGCAGCTTGGTGAACAGTCAGACTAAAGGGTCACCCCTCCACTTT.

The V call is TRBV7-9, the J call TRBJ1-5, with a tentative D call TRBD1 (5 bases). Germline V gene data show CDR1 as SEHNR and CDR2 as FQNEAQ (reference sequence). Trimming shortened V by 5 bases and J by 7 bases, and 15 bases separated the two germline ends. CDR3 length equals 14 residues. The CDR3 sequence is CASSPDNAGQPQHF. DNA of the CDR3: TGTGCCAGCAGCCCGGACAACGCCGGCCAGCCCCAGCATTTT.

The genes are TRBV7-2 and TRBJ1-5, with a weak D call TRBD1 (5 bases). V was shortened by 1 base and J by 7 bases, with 14 bases between the two germline ends. Germline assignment: CDR1 SGHTA and CDR2 FQGNSA. The CDR3 sequence is 15 residues long. As DNA, the CDR3 is TGTGCCAGCAGCTTAGGCGGGGGAAACGGGCAGCCCCAGCATTTT. This encodes CASSLGGGNGQPQHF.

This chain connects TRBV28 to TRBJ2-6; D is undetermined. In germline, CDR1 is MDHEN, CDR2 SYDVKM. The CDR3 runs 17 residues. Deletions cut 3 bases from V and 0 bases from J, with 12 bases between. In nucleotides, the CDR3 is TGTGCCAGCAGTTTTTCTACTATCTACTCTGGGGCCAACGTCCTGACTTTC. Its translation is CASSFSTIYSGANVLTF.

The chain has TRBV19 and TRBJ2-7; D gene uncertain. Trimming stripped 3 bases from V and 1 base from J, with 7 bases between. CDR1 is LNHDA, CDR2 SQIVND, per germline (reference sequence). The CDR3 is made up of 13 amino acids. CDR3 coding DNA: TGTGCCAGTAGTATGTTTCTGTCCTACGAGCAGTACTTC. Translated, it gives CASSMFLSYEQYF.

This clone showed up just a few times. The gene calls are TRBV5-5 and TRBJ1-4; no definite D call. Per germline, CDR1 SGHKS and CDR2 YYEKEE (reference sequence). This CDR3 has 16 residues. V dropped 0 bases and J dropped 1 base, with 10 bases sitting between them. CDR3 coding DNA: TGTGCCAGCAGCTTGGACGGGGTAGGAACTAATGAAAAACTGTTTTTT. Translation: CASSLDGVGTNEKLFF.

This clone was counted once. The rearrangement links TRBV11-1 to TRBJ1-3; D not certain. Germline V CDR1 and CDR2: SGHAT, FQDESV (reference sequence). V dropped 5 bases and J dropped 3 bases, with 8 bases sitting between them. The CDR3 consists of 13 residues. The CDR3 DNA sequence: TGTGCCAGCAGCATAAACGGTGGAAACACCATATATTTT. This gives the protein CASSINGGNTIYF.

This chain links TRBV9 with TRBJ2-1; 14 bases are shared with TRBD2. In germline, CDR1 is SGDLS, CDR2 YYNGEE. The CDR3 is made up of 16 amino acids. V lost 3 bases and J lost 7; bases outside the gene matches: 6. The CDR3 coding sequence is TGTGCCAGCAGCGGTCCGGGACTAGCGGGGGCAAATGAGCAGTTCTTC. Protein product: CASSGPGLAGANEQFF. The variable domain in full, with the rest retrieved from reference TRBV9 and TRBJ2-1, is DSGVTQTPKHLITATGQRVTLRCSPRSGDLSVYWYQQSLDQGLQFLIQYYNGEERAKGNILERFSAQQFPDLHSELNLSSLELGDSALYFCASSGPGLAGANEQFFGPGTRLTVL.

This clone was found a few times. The genes are TRBV2 and TRBJ2-1; TRBD2 agrees at 13 bases. Per the germline V gene, CDR1 is SNHLY and CDR2 is FYNNEI. The CDR3 is 18 amino acids. After removal of 6 bases from V and 2 bases from J, the junction contained 10 bases not matched to a gene. CDR3 DNA sequence: TGTGCCAGCAGCTTACCGGGACTAGCGGGAAACACCTACAATGAGCAGTTCTTC. As protein: CASSLPGLAGNTYNEQFF.

The chain combines TRBV29-1 with TRBJ1-2; D may be TRBD1 (6 bases). Looked up from germline, CDR1 is SQVTM and CDR2 is ANQGSEA. There are 11 residues in the CDR3. V lost 6 bases and J 8 bases, leaving 13 bases between the germline ends. In DNA form, the CDR3 reads TGCAGCGTAGATACAGGGTGGGGCTACACCTTC. The encoded protein is CSVDTGWGYTF.

This chain uses TRBV7-9 with TRBJ2-7, with 12 positions matching TRBD2. The CDR3 consists of 17 residues. Germline assignment: CDR1 SEHNR and CDR2 FQNEAQ (reference sequence). V was clipped by 4 bases and J by 2 bases; unmatched bases: 9. In DNA form, the CDR3 reads TGTGCCAGCAGCTCGTCCCTAGCGGGAGGGGATACCTACGAGCAGTACTTC. Translated, it gives CASSSSLAGGDTYEQYF.

The V call is TRBV7-8, the J call TRBJ2-3, with 8 bases identical to TRBD1. V gave up 3 bases and J gave up 6 bases; unmatched junction bases: 17. The CDR3 runs to 18 residues. The germline V gene has CDR1 SGHVS and CDR2 FQNEAQ. CDR3 loop: CASSFTALRQGRKDTQYF. In nucleotides, the CDR3 is TGTGCCAGCAGCTTTACCGCCTTACGACAGGGGAGAAAGGATACGCAGTATTTT.

CDR3: CASRTSGTDTQYF. CDR3 in DNA: TGTGCCAGTAGAACTAGCGGCACAGATACGCAGTATTTT. The V gene is TRBV19, the J gene TRBJ2-3; 7 bases are a match to TRBD2. Germline loops: CDR1 LNHDA, CDR2 SQIVND (reference sequence). Trimming removed 6 bases from V and 1 base from J; junction bases left unmatched: 1. The CDR3 is made up of 13 amino acids.